The rows below give T cell receptor beta chains drawn from one sample of a study of graft-versus-host responses after intestinal transplantation. Sequencing used immunoSEQ multiplex PCR; TCRdb keeps in-frame clones, though not all of them. The data hold roughly 100,000 clones, with roughly nine tenths observed a single time. No cognate antigen is known for these TCRs. This sample comprised unstimulated CD4+ T cells sorted from spleen or lymph node cells, obtained before transplant. The source is a human donor who was the organ donor for an intestinal transplant. The CDR3 runs from the conserved cysteine through the conserved F or W.

j_gene | v_gene | CDR3aa
TRBJ2-2 | TRBV4-1 | CASSLPPGGRGGELFF
TRBJ2-5 | TRBV4-2 | CASSLELRGETQYF
TRBJ1-6 | TRBV27 | CASSPWGDGNSPLHF
TRBJ1-1 | TRBV4-3 | CASSLGAGTEAFF
TRBJ2-3 | TRBV5-4 | CASSGPRDTDTDTQYF
TRBJ2-4 | TRBV7-2 | CASSLVGTSGTKNIQYF
TRBJ2-7 | TRBV4-1 | CASSQGTGSVYEQYF
TRBJ2-7 | TRBV7-9 | CASSLNGQSYEQYF
TRBJ2-7 | TRBV19 | CASSLLAGDYEQYF
TRBJ1-2 | TRBV9 | CASSVTWWKENDADGYTF
TRBJ2-7 | TRBV5-1 | CASSRTRGASYEQYF